This TCR beta chain was documented in a study of cytomegalovirus exposure and HLA in healthy donors. Use of 60 Vbeta and 13 Jbeta primers characterized the PCR. TCRdb keeps only in-frame clones here, not all; method: immunoSEQ multiplex PCR. The table lists more than 110,000 clones, 75% of them singletons, with about 7% in the top ten. The V and J ends lost 6 bases and 1 base respectively, with 9 bases between them. Germline V lookup: CDR1 MNHEY, CDR2 SVGAGI. The CDR3 is 13 amino acids. On this clone itself: Its target is not known.

General study findings and limits: There were some V segments, including TRBV6-2 and TRBV6-3, excluded as indistinguishable. Segments of the TCR beta V type were, in most cases, productive about 90% or about 30% of the time in an earlier analysis. High sensitivity and specificity were reportedly achieved when the classifier diagnosed cytomegalovirus status.

The sequenced sample was PBMCs. This TCR derives from a man younger than 45 in good health and CMV-seronegative. The chain combines TRBV6-5 with TRBJ1-1; D call uncertain. CDR3 nucleotides: TGTGCCAGCAGCCCCGGTGGGAACACTGAAGCTTTCTTT. It translates to CASSPGGNTEAFF.